This T cell receptor beta chain was captured in a study of cytomegalovirus exposure and HLA in healthy donors. Findings and limits, study-wide: Later analysis placed DRB1 highest and HLA-C lowest in TCR association rates, which differed by HLA locus. Cytomegalovirus-associated TCR beta chains were listed, numbering 150 to 200.

Donors counted as nominally healthy when sampled, yet unrecorded immune exposures were likely. This clone turned up a few times. What it binds is not known. V was trimmed by 0 bases and J by 5 bases, leaving 9 bases between them. CDR1 SGDLS and CDR2 YYNGEE come from the germline V gene. This CDR3 is built from 14 residues. In the PCR, 60 Vbeta and 13 Jbeta primers were used. TCRdb's copy holds only in-frame clones and misses some; the assay was immunoSEQ multiplex PCR. The sample lists 90,000 to 140,000 clones; about 13% were seen once. Specimen: PBMCs. The clonotype comes from a man aged 40-50 years in good health and CMV-seropositive. V gene TRBV9 combines with J gene TRBJ2-4; D is ambiguous. CDR3 in amino acids: CASSVAPNQNIQYF. CDR3 nucleotides: TGTGCCAGCAGCGTAGCTCCTAACCAAAACATTCAGTACTTC.